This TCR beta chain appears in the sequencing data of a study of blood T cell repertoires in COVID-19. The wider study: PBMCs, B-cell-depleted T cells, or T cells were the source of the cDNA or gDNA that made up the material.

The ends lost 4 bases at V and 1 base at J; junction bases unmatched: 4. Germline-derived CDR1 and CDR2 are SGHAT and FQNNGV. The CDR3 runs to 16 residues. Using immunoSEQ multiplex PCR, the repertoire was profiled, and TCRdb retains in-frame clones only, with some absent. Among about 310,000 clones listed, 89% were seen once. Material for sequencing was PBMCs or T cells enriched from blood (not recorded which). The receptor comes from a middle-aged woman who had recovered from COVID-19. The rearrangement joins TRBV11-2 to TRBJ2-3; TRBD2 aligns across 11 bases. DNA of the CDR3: TGTGCCAGCAGCTCAGATAGCGGGGGGGGCACAGATACGCAGTATTTT. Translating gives CASSSDSGGGTDTQYF.